This TCR beta chain was found in a study of T cell responses to AZD1222 COVID-19 vaccine. Generated by immunoSEQ multiplex PCR, the TCRdb table keeps only in-frame clones and is missing some. The table shows about 150,000 clones, with 80% to 95% occurring only once. The TCR sequence derives from an adult in good health. The sample in question was peripheral blood, obtained on day 0 of AZD1222 vaccination.

This CDR3 reads CASSHEGGYGYTF. For the CDR3, the DNA is TGCGCCAGCAGCCACGAGGGAGGCTATGGCTACACCTTC. This rearrangement joins TRBV5-1 to TRBJ1-2, with D unclear. The germline CDR1 and CDR2 sequences are SGHRS and YFSETQ. Deletions cut 4 bases from V and 4 bases from J, with 11 bases between. This CDR3 has 13 residues.